The rows below give T cell receptor beta chains drawn from one sample of a study of blood T cell repertoires in COVID-19. Here immunoSEQ multiplex PCR was the method, and the copy in TCRdb shows in-frame clones only, minus some. The data contain hundreds of thousands of clones, 85% to 90% of them singletons. Sequenced sample: peripheral blood. These receptors all stem from a man aged 18 to 30 with COVID-19, enrolled during active disease. Both conserved end residues are part of each CDR3. A D gene is named only where the DNA matches it firmly. For some rows the clone size is stated as once, few or many, or as a class when expanded; others skip it.

TRBV5-1	TRBD2	TRBJ2-3	.	CASCLVGGGAADTQYF	TGCGCCAGCTGCTTGGTGGGCGGGGGGGCGGCAGATACGCAGTATTTT
TRBV10-2	.	TRBJ2-1	.	CASSELAKRGNEQFF	TGCGCCAGCAGTGAGCTAGCGAAGAGAGGGAATGAGCAGTTCTTC
TRBV5-5	.	TRBJ2-5	.	CASSQVLSGQETQYF	TGTGCCAGCAGCCAAGTGCTCTCCGGGCAAGAGACCCAGTACTTC
TRBV6-1	TRBD1	TRBJ1-2	.	CASSEATGAAYGYTF	TGTGCCAGCAGTGAAGCGACAGGGGCAGCTTATGGCTACACCTTC
TRBV6-6	TRBD1	TRBJ1-2	once	CASSRIGTDFNYGYTF	TGTGCCAGCAGCCGCATTGGGACAGACTTTAACTATGGCTACACCTTC
TRBV30	.	TRBJ2-7	.	CAWSVSPLAYSYEQYF	TGTGCCTGGAGTGTATCCCCCCTAGCGTACTCCTACGAGCAGTACTTC
TRBV18	TRBD1	TRBJ2-1	.	CASSPDRANEQFF	TGTGCCAGCTCACCCGACAGGGCGAATGAGCAGTTCTTC
TRBV14	.	TRBJ2-2	few	CASSRAYRVTNTGELFF	TGTGCCAGCAGCCGCGCCTACCGGGTCACGAACACCGGGGAGCTGTTTTTT
TRBV19	.	TRBJ2-7	once	CASSPAGNYEQYF	TGTGCCAGTAGCCCGGCAGGGAACTACGAGCAGTACTTC
TRBV6-5	.	TRBJ1-6	.	CASSLSTGSNSPLHF	TGTGCCAGCAGCCTGAGCACAGGGAGTAATTCACCCCTCCACTTT
TRBV10-3	.	TRBJ2-5	few	CAISEAGSRETQYF	TGTGCCATCAGTGAGGCCGGGAGCAGGGAGACCCAGTACTTC
TRBV12-5	.	TRBJ2-2	.	CASGLVQGGAGELFF	TGTGCTAGTGGTTTGGTACAGGGAGGGGCCGGGGAGCTGTTTTTT
TRBV30	.	TRBJ1-2	.	CAWSRTAEDGYTF	TGTGCCTGGAGTCGGACAGCGGAGGATGGCTACACCTTC
TRBV24-1	.	TRBJ2-1	.	CATSDPTRSSYNEQFF	TGTGCCACCAGTGATCCAACTAGAAGCTCCTACAATGAGCAGTTCTTC
TRBV25-1	.	TRBJ1-6	once	CASGLTGTNSPLHF	TGTGCCAGCGGACTCACAGGGACCAATTCACCCCTCCACTTT
TRBV3-1/TRBV3-2	TRBD1	TRBJ1-2	.	CASSPGTAYGYTF	TGTGCCAGCAGCCCCGGGACAGCCTATGGCTACACCTTC
TRBV5-4	TRBD2	TRBJ2-1	.	CASSLGAGGPANEQFF	TGTGCCAGCAGCTTGGGGGCGGGGGGGCCAGCGAATGAGCAGTTCTTC
TRBV18	.	TRBJ2-5	.	CASSPGIAEQETQYF	TGTGCCAGCTCACCAGGCATAGCCGAACAAGAGACCCAGTACTTC
TRBV3-1/TRBV3-2	TRBD2	TRBJ2-2	.	CASSLITSGGGTGELFF	TGTGCCAGCAGCCTAATCACTAGCGGGGGCGGCACCGGGGAGCTGTTTTTT
TRBV19	TRBD2	TRBJ2-1	.	CASSLGLGTSLEQFF	TGTGCCAGTAGTTTGGGGTTGGGGACTAGCTTAGAGCAGTTCTTC
TRBV7-8	.	TRBJ1-2	.	CASSGNRVEHYGYTF	TGTGCCAGCAGCGGAAACAGGGTGGAGCACTATGGCTACACCTTC
TRBV7-9	.	TRBJ1-1	few	CASSLGQAEAFF	TGTGCCAGCAGCTTGGGGCAAGCTGAAGCTTTCTTT
TRBV25-1	.	TRBJ2-5	once	CASSVTGTPTQYF	TGTGCCAGCAGTGTTACCGGGACTCCGACCCAGTACTTC
TRBV7-3	.	TRBJ2-1	.	CASSLKPGENEQFF	TGTGCCAGCAGCTTAAAACCAGGGGAAAATGAGCAGTTCTTC
TRBV29-1	.	TRBJ1-2	.	CSVETGPYGYTF	TGCAGCGTGGAAACAGGGCCCTATGGCTACACCTTC
TRBV5-1	.	TRBJ1-1	.	CASSLDSQSAFF	TGCGCCAGCAGCTTGGACAGTCAGTCAGCTTTCTTT
TRBV29-1	TRBD2	TRBJ2-1	.	CSVEELAGASYNEQFF	TGCAGCGTTGAAGAGCTAGCGGGGGCCTCCTACAATGAGCAGTTCTTC
TRBV7-6	TRBD2	TRBJ2-2	.	CASSDLTSAYYTGELFF	TGTGCCAGCAGCGACCTGACTAGCGCCTATTACACCGGGGAGCTGTTTTTT
TRBV7-2	TRBD1	TRBJ1-4	.	CASSWGQLPTNEKLFF	TGTGCCAGCAGCTGGGGACAGCTTCCAACTAATGAAAAACTGTTTTTT
TRBV11-2	.	TRBJ1-1	.	CASSLQGNLNTEAFF	TGTGCCAGCAGCTTACAGGGAAACCTGAACACTGAAGCTTTCTTT
TRBV27	TRBD2	TRBJ2-7	.	CASSLTGRADYEQYF	TGTGCCAGCAGTTTAACCGGGAGGGCAGACTACGAGCAGTACTTC
TRBV12-3/TRBV12-4	TRBD1	TRBJ1-2	.	CASSTGTGNGYTF	TGTGCCAGCAGTACTGGGACAGGAAATGGCTACACCTTC
TRBV27	.	TRBJ1-6	.	CASRTLTISSPLHF	TGTGCCAGCAGAACATTGACAATCAGTTCACCCCTCCACTTT
TRBV19	TRBD2	TRBJ2-7	.	CASSMGLGRYEQYF	TGTGCCAGTAGTATGGGACTAGGGCGGTACGAGCAGTACTTC
TRBV11-2	.	TRBJ2-1	.	CASSLVLAVGIGNEQFF	TGTGCCAGCAGCTTAGTACTAGCAGTGGGTATCGGCAATGAGCAGTTCTTC
TRBV10-1	.	TRBJ2-7	.	CASSESGQLSSYEQYF	TGCGCCAGCAGTGAGTCGGGGCAGCTGAGTTCCTACGAGCAGTACTTC
TRBV28	.	TRBJ1-1	.	CASHRGAGAFF	TGTGCCAGTCACCGGGGGGCCGGGGCTTTCTTT
TRBV20-1	.	TRBJ2-2	.	CSASSGVQNTGELFF	TGCAGTGCTAGTTCGGGGGTCCAGAACACCGGGGAGCTGTTTTTT
TRBV6-2/TRBV6-3	.	TRBJ2-3	.	CASSLAGIGTDTQYF	TGTGCCAGCAGTTTGGCGGGAATAGGCACAGATACGCAGTATTTT
TRBV25-1	.	TRBJ2-1	once	CASSGLGPSNEQFF	TGTGCCAGCAGTGGTCTAGGCCCCTCGAATGAGCAGTTCTTC
TRBV2	.	TRBJ1-1	.	CASSGGVRPNTEAFF	TGTGCCAGCAGCGGCGGGGTCCGACCGAACACTGAAGCTTTCTTT